A selection of T cell receptor beta chains follows, all from one sample in a study of a mutant IDH1 vaccine in newly diagnosed glioma. Assay: immunoSEQ multiplex PCR; the TCRdb copy retains only in-frame clones and omits some. The sample comprises roughly 60,000 clones, about 85% of which are singletons, and roughly 4% rests with the top ten. The antigens of these receptors remain unknown. The source was PBMCs, collected from a glioma patient whose treatment included an IDH1 peptide vaccine. These receptors came from a young man with glioma. Each CDR3 is given with its conserved first and last residue. The D gene is left open where the match is weak. Rows may omit the clone size; those that give it use once, few, many or a size class.

CACTAGRNTEAFF,TGTGCCTGCACCGCCGGGAGGAACACTGAAGCTTTCTTT,TRBJ1-1,-,TRBV30,-
CASSLSTGNTEAFF,TGTGCCAGCAGCTTGTCGACGGGCAACACTGAAGCTTTCTTT,TRBJ1-1,-,TRBV5-4,-
CASSLAEEAFF,TGCGCCAGCAGCTTGGCCGAGGAAGCTTTCTTT,TRBJ1-1,few,TRBV5-1,-
CASSPRGTSPREEQFF,TGTGCCAGCTCACCAAGGGGGACTAGCCCTAGGGAAGAGCAGTTCTTC,TRBJ2-1,once,TRBV18,TRBD2
CASRVGGTGAGEQYF,TGCGCCAGCAGAGTAGGTGGGACAGGGGCGGGAGAGCAGTACTTC,TRBJ2-7,-,TRBV5-1,TRBD1
CASSEITGFWNTGELFF,TGTGCCAGCAGCGAAATCACAGGGTTTTGGAACACCGGGGAGCTGTTTTTT,TRBJ2-2,few,TRBV11-2,-
CASSLGQGKSNQPQHF,TGTGCCAGCAGCTTAGGACAGGGGAAAAGCAATCAGCCCCAGCATTTT,TRBJ1-5,-,TRBV5-5,TRBD1
CAISGAGEETQYF,TGTGCCATCAGTGGAGCGGGGGAAGAGACCCAGTACTTC,TRBJ2-5,-,TRBV10-3,TRBD2
CASSLRAGEAFF,TGTGCCAGCAGCTTACGGGCAGGCGAAGCTTTCTTT,TRBJ1-1,-,TRBV13,-
CASSHTGLYNSPLHF,TGTGCCAGCAGTCATACGGGACTCTATAATTCACCCCTCCACTTT,TRBJ1-6,-,TRBV6-5,-
CASSYFRQSQETQYF,TGTGCCAGCAGTTACTTTCGACAGAGCCAAGAGACCCAGTACTTC,TRBJ2-5,-,TRBV6-5,-
CASSYQGAKTGELFF,TGTGCCAGTAGTTATCAGGGGGCGAAAACCGGGGAGCTGTTTTTT,TRBJ2-2,-,TRBV19,TRBD1
CASSLANTGELFF,TGTGCCAGCAGCTTAGCGAACACCGGGGAGCTGTTTTTT,TRBJ2-2,once,TRBV11-2,-
CAWSGTGRQYF,TGTGCCTGGAGTGGGACAGGCAGGCAGTACTTC,TRBJ2-7,-,TRBV30,TRBD1
CASSDSQGADTQYF,TGTGCCAGCAGTGACTCACAGGGGGCAGATACGCAGTATTTT,TRBJ2-3,-,TRBV6-5,TRBD1
CASSFLGAEQYF,TGTGCCAGCAGCTTTCTGGGGGCCGAGCAGTACTTC,TRBJ2-7,-,TRBV5-6,-
CASSQDGGGGADTQYF,TGTGCCAGCAGCCAAGATGGGGGAGGGGGGGCAGATACGCAGTATTTT,TRBJ2-3,-,TRBV4-2,-
CASSVWGDSNEQFF,TGTGCCAGCAGCGTATGGGGGGACTCCAATGAGCAGTTCTTC,TRBJ2-1,-,TRBV9,-
CASSFTGGSNQPQHF,TGTGCCAGCAGTTTCACAGGGGGTAGTAATCAGCCCCAGCATTTT,TRBJ1-5,-,TRBV6-5,TRBD1
CSPSGNYEQYF,TGCAGCCCCTCAGGGAATTACGAGCAGTACTTC,TRBJ2-7,-,TRBV20-1,-
CASSPPGGGTEAFF,TGTGCCAGCTCACCACCCGGAGGGGGCACTGAAGCTTTCTTT,TRBJ1-1,-,TRBV18,-
CASSLYPTGYEDSYGYTF,TGTGCCAGCAGCTTGTACCCCACAGGTTACGAAGACAGCTATGGCTACACCTTC,TRBJ1-2,-,TRBV5-5,-
CASSSTGTGFYEQYF,TGTGCCAGCAGCAGTACCGGGACAGGGTTTTACGAGCAGTACTTC,TRBJ2-7,once,TRBV5-6,TRBD1
CASSRDRVGQPQHF,TGTGCCAGCAGCAGGGACAGGGTCGGTCAGCCCCAGCATTTT,TRBJ1-5,once,TRBV2,TRBD1